Shown below are 8 T cell receptor beta chains from a single sample sequenced in a study of CD8 T cells in ankylosing spondylitis. TCRdb processed the 5' RACE reads anew with MiXCR; each CDR3 protein has one entry. The sample comprises almost 250,000 distinct CDR3 sequences, roughly 32% of which are singletons, and about 4.2% rests with the top ten. The sequenced sample consisted of blood, either unsorted or a sorted T cell fraction (not recorded which). These receptor sequences come from a male donor with ankylosing spondylitis or in good health (not recorded which).

The chain carries TRBV5-5 and TRBJ2-7, with D hard to call. Trimming pared 4 bases from V and 3 bases from J, leaving 17 bases between. The CDR3 is 15 amino acids. Germline-derived CDR1 and CDR2 are SGHKS and YYEKEE (reference sequence). Here the CDR3 reads CASSPQDRRFYEQYF. The CDR3 coding sequence is TGTGCCAGCAGCCCCCAGGACCGCCGTTTCTACGAGCAGTACTTC.

The chain recombines TRBV4-2 with TRBJ2-7; 9 bases are a match to TRBD1. V shed 3 bases, J shed 5 bases, and the junction held 8 bases outside the gene matches. Per the germline V gene, CDR1 is LGHNA and CDR2 is YNFKEQ. The CDR3 runs 15 residues. The CDR3: CASSHEIRTGDEQYF. In DNA, the CDR3 is TGTGCCAGCAGCCACGAAATAAGGACAGGGGACGAGCAGTACTTC.

The chain has TRBV18 and TRBJ1-5; D remains ambiguous. CDR3 length equals 15 residues. The germline V gene encodes CDR1 KGHSH and CDR2 LQKENI. V gave up 2 bases and J gave up 6 bases, with 14 bases separating them. The CDR3 spells CASSPADGVVQPQHF. CDR3 DNA: TGTGCCAGCTCACCAGCTGACGGGGTCGTTCAGCCCCAGCATTTT.

J is TRBJ2-5 and V is TRBV10-3, with TRBD1 identical over 11 bases. The CDR3 consists of 14 residues. With 9 bases clipped from V and 3 bases from J, the junction kept 6 bases outside the gene matches. Germline V gives CDR1 ENHRY, CDR2 SYGVKD. The CDR3, as DNA: TGTGCCATAGGGACAGGGGGAAAAAAAGAGACCCAGTACTTC. Translating gives CAIGTGGKKETQYF.

V gene TRBV20-1 combines with J gene TRBJ1-2; D gene unclear. The V gene lost 1 base and the J gene lost 2 bases, with 11 bases spanning the gap. Germline assignment: CDR1 DFQATT and CDR2 SNEGSKA (reference sequence). The length of the CDR3 is 14 residues. The CDR3 DNA follows: TGCAGTGCTAGAGGCGGTCCCGACAACTATGGCTACACCTTC. Protein: CSARGGPDNYGYTF.

This chain joins TRBV12-3 or TRBV12-4 and TRBJ1-1, with D perhaps TRBD1 (6 bases). V was pared by 5 bases and J by 1 base, with 17 bases between. The CDR3 has 16 amino acids. The DNA for the CDR3 is TGTGCCAGCAGTGCTTCGCCGGGACACGGGAACACTGAAGCTTTCTTT. Its protein product is CASSASPGHGNTEAFF.

A few counts support this clonotype. The J gene is TRBJ2-5, the V gene TRBV20-1; D is unclear. V dropped 0 bases and J dropped 1 base, with 9 bases sitting between them. Germline lookup yields CDR1 DFQATT and CDR2 SNEGSKA (reference sequence). The CDR3 contains 14 residues. The CDR3 reads CSAREGSSQETQYF. The CDR3 nucleotides are TGCAGTGCTAGAGAAGGGTCTAGCCAAGAGACCCAGTACTTC.

A few counts support this clonotype. The rearrangement uses TRBV20-1 and TRBJ1-2, with D uncertain. Trimming pared 3 bases from V and 3 bases from J, leaving 8 bases between. CDR1 is DFQATT, CDR2 SNEGSKA, per germline (reference sequence). The CDR3 runs 12 residues. CDR3 amino acids: CSASRGYYGYTF. CDR3 in DNA: TGCAGTGCTAGTCGGGGATACTATGGCTACACCTTC.